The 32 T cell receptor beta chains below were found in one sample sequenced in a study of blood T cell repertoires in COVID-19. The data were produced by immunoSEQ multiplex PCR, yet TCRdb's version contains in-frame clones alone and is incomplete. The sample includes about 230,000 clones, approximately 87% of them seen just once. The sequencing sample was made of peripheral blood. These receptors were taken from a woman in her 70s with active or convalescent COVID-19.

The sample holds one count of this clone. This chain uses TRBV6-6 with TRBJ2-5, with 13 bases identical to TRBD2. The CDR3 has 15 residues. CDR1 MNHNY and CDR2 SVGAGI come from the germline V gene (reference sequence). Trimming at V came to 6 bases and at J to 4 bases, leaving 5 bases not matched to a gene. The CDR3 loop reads CASRGTSGARETQYF. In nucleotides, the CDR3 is TGTGCCAGCAGGGGGACTAGCGGGGCCAGAGAGACCCAGTACTTC.

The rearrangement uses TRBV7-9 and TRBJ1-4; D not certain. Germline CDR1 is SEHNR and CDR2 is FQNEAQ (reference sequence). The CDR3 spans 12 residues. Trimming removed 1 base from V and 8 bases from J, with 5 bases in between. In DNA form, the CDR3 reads TGTGCCAGCAGCTTAGTACGGGAAAAACTGTTTTTT. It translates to CASSLVREKLFF.

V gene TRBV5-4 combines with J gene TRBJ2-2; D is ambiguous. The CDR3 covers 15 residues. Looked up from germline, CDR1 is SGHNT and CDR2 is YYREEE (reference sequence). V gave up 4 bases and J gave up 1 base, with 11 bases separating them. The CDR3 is CASSVPRGNTGELFF. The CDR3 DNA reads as TGTGCCAGCAGCGTACCTAGAGGGAACACCGGGGAGCTGTTTTTT. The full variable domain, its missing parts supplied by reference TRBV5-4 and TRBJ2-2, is ETGVTQSPTHLIKTRGQQVTLRCSSQSGHNTVSWYQQALGQGPQFIFQYYREEENGRGNFPPRFSGLQFPNYSSELNVNALELDDSALYLCASSVPRGNTGELFFGEGSRLTVL.

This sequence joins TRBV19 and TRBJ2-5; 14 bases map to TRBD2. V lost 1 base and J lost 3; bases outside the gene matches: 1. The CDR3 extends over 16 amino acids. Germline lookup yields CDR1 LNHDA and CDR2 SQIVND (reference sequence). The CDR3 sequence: CASSIGGLAGEETQYF. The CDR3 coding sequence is TGTGCCAGTAGTATAGGGGGACTAGCGGGGGAAGAGACCCAGTACTTC. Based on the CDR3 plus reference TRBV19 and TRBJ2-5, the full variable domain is DGGITQSPKYLFRKEGQNVTLSCEQNLNHDAMYWYRQDPGQGLRLIYYSQIVNDFQKGDIAEGYSVSREKKESFPLTVTSAQKNPTAFYLCASSIGGLAGEETQYFGPGTRLLVL.

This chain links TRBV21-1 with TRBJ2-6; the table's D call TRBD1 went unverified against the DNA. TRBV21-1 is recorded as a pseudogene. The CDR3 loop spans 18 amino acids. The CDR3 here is CASSKTTGGHSGANVLTF. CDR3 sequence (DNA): TGTGCCAGCAGCAAAACGACAGGGGGCCACTCTGGGGCCAACGTCCTGACTTTC.

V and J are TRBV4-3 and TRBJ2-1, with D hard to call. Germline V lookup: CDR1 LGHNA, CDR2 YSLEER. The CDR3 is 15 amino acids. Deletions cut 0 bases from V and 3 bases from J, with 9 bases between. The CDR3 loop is CASSQDQRNYNEQFF. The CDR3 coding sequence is TGCGCCAGCAGCCAAGATCAGCGAAACTACAATGAGCAGTTCTTC.

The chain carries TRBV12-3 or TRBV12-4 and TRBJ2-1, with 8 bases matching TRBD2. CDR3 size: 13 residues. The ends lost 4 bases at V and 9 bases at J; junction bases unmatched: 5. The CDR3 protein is CASSSGGQFEQFF. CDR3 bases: TGTGCCAGCAGTTCGGGGGGGCAGTTTGAGCAGTTCTTC.

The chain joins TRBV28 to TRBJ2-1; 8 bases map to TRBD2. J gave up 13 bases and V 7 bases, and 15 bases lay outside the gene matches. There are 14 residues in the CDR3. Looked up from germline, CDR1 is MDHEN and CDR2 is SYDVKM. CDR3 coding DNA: TGTGCCAGCACCCTCGTGGGGTTAGCGGGGAATCAGTTCTTC. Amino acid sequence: CASTLVGLAGNQFF.

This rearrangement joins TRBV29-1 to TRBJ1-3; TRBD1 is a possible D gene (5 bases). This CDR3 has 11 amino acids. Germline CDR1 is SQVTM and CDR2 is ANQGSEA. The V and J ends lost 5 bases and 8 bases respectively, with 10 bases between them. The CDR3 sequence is CSVIQVDTIYF. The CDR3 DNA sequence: TGCAGCGTTATACAGGTGGACACCATATATTTT.

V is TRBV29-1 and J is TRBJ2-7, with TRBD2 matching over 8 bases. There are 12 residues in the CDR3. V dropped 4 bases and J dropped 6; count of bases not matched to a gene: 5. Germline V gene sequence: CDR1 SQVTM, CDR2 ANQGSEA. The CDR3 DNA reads TGCAGCGTTGGGAGCGGGAGCGGCGAGCAGTACTTC. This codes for CSVGSGSGEQYF.

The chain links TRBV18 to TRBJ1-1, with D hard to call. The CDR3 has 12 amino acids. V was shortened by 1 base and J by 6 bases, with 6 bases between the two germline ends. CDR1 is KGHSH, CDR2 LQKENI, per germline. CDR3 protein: CASSPRGAEAFF. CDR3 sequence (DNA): TGTGCCAGCTCACCACGAGGAGCTGAAGCTTTCTTT.

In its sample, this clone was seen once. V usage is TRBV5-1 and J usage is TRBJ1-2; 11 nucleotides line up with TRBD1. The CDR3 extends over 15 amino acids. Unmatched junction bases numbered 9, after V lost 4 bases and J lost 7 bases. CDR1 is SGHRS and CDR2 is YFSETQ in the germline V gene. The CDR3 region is CASSPGTGGGFGYTF. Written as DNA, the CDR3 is TGCGCCAGCAGCCCCGGGACAGGGGGAGGGTTTGGCTACACCTTC.

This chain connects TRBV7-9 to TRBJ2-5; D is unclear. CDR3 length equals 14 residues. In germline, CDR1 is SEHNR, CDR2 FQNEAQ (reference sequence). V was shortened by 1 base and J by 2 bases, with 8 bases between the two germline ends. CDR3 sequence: CASSLGSYQETQYF. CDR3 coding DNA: TGTGCCAGCAGCTTAGGCAGTTATCAAGAGACCCAGTACTTC.

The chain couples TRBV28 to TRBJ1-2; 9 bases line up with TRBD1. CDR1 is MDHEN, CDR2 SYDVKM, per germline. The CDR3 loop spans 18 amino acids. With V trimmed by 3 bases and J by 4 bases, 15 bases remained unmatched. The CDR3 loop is CASSLGGQGPELGYGYTF. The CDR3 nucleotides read TGTGCCAGCAGTTTGGGGGGACAGGGTCCGGAGCTAGGCTATGGCTACACCTTC.

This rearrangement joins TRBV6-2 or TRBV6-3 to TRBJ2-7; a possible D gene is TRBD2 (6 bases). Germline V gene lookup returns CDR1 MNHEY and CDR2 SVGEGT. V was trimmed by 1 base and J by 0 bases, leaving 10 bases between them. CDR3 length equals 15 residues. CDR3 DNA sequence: TGTGCCAGCAGTTACTTTGGCGGGGCCTCCTACGAGCAGTACTTC. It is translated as CASSYFGGASYEQYF.

Written as DNA, the CDR3 is TGTGCCAGCAGGGTCGGGGGAGGCACTGAAGCTTTCTTT. This sequence encodes CASRVGGGTEAFF. The chain combines TRBV25-1 with TRBJ1-1; TRBD1 is a possible D gene (5 bases). The CDR3 length is 13 residues. In germline, CDR1 is MGHDK, CDR2 SYGVNS. The V end was cut by 6 bases, the J end by 4 bases, with 12 bases between.

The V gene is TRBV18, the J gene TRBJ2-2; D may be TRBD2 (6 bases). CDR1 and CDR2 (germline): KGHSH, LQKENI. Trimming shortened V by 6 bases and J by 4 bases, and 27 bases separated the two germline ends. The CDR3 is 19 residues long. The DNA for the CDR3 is TGTGCCAGCTCCCATGCCAATTATGCCGGGAGTTACGGCACCGGGGAGCTGTTTTTT. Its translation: CASSHANYAGSYGTGELFF.

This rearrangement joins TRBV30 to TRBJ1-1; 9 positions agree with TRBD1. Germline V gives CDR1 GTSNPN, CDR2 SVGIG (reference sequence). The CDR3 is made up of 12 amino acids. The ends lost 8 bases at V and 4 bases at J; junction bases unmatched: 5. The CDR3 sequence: CAGTGLFTEAFF. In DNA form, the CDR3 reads TGTGCCGGGACAGGGTTGTTCACTGAAGCTTTCTTT.

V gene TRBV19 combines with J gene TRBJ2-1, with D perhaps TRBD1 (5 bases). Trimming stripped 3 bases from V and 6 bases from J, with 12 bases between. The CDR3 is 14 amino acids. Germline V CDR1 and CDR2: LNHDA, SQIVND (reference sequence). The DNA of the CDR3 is TGTGCCAGTAGTATCGCTATCAGGGTCAATGAGCAGTTCTTC. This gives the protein CASSIAIRVNEQFF.

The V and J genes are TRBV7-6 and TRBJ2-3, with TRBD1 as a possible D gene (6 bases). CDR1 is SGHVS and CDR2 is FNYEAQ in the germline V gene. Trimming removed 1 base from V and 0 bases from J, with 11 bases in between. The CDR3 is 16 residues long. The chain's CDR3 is CASSLVGQLSTDTQYF. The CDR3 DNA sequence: TGTGCCAGCAGCTTAGTGGGACAATTAAGCACAGATACGCAGTATTTT.

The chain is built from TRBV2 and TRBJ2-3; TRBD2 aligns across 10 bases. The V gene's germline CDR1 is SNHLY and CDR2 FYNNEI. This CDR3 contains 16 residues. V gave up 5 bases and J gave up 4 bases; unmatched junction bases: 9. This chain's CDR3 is CASSSGTSVSSDTQYF. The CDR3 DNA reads TGTGCCAGCAGTTCTGGGACTAGCGTATCCTCAGATACGCAGTATTTT.

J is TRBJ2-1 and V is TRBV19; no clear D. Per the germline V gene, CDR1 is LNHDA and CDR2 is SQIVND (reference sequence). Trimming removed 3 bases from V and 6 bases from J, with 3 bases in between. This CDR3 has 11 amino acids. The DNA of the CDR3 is TGTGCCAGTAGTATGAGCAATGAGCAGTTCTTC. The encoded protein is CASSMSNEQFF.

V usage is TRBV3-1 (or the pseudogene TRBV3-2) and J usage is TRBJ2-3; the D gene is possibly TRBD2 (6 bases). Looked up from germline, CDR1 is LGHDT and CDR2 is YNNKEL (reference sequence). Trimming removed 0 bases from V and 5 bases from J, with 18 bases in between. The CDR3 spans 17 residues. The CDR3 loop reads CASSQDNWEEGEDTQYF. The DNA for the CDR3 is TGTGCCAGCAGCCAAGATAATTGGGAGGAGGGTGAAGATACGCAGTATTTT.

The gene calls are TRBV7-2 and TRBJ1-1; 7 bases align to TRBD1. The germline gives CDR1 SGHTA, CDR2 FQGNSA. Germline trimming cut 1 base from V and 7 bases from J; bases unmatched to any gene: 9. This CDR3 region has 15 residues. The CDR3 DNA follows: TGTGCCAGCAGCTTAGGGAGACAGGGTCTCCTTGAAGCTTTCTTT. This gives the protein CASSLGRQGLLEAFF.

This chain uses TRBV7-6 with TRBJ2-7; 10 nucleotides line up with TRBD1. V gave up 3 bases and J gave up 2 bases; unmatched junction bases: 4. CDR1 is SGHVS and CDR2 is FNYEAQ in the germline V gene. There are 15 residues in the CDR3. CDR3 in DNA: TGTGCCAGCAGCTTGGGACAGGGGCAACCCTACGAGCAGTACTTC. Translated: CASSLGQGQPYEQYF.

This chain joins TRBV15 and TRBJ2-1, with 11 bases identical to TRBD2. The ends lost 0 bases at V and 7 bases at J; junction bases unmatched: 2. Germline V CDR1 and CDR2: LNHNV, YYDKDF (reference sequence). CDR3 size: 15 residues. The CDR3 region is CATSRDLAGGNEQFF. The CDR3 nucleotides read TGTGCCACCAGCAGAGATTTAGCGGGGGGGAATGAGCAGTTCTTC. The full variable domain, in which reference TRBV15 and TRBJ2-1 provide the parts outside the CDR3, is DAMVIQNPRYQVTQFGKPVTLSCSQTLNHNVMYWYQQKSSQAPKLLFHYYDKDFNNEADTPDNFQSRRPNTSFCFLDIRSPGLGDTAMYLCATSRDLAGGNEQFFGPGTRLTVL.

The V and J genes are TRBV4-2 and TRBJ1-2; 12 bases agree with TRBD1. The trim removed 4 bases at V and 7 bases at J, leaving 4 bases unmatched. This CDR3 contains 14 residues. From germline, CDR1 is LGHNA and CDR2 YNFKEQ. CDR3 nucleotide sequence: TGTGCCAGCAGCCCGGGACAGGGGGCGCTTGGCTACACCTTC. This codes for CASSPGQGALGYTF.

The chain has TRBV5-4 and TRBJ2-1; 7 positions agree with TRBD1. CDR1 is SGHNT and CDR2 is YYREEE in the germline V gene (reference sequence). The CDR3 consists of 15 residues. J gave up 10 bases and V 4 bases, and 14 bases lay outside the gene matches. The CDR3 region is CASSLDRVRMREQFF. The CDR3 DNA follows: TGTGCCAGCAGCCTCGACAGGGTAAGGATGAGGGAGCAGTTCTTC.

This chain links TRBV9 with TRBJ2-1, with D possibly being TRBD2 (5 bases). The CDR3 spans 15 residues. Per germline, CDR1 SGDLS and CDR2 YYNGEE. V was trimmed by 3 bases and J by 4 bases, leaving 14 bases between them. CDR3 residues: CASSAGLYLYNEQFF. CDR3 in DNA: TGTGCCAGCAGCGCCGGACTCTACCTGTACAATGAGCAGTTCTTC.

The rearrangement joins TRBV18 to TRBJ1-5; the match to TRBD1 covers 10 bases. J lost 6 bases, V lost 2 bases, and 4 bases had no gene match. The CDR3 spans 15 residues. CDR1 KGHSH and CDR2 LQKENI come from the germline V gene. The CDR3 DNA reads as TGTGCCAGCTCACCAGGGACAGGGGAGAGTCAGCCCCAGCATTTT. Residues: CASSPGTGESQPQHF.

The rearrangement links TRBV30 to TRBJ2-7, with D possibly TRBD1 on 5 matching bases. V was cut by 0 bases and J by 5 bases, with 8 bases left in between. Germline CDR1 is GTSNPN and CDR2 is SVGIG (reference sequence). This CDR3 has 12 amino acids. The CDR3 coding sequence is TGTGCCTGGAGTGTAAGGGGAAACGAGCAGTACTTC. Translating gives CAWSVRGNEQYF.

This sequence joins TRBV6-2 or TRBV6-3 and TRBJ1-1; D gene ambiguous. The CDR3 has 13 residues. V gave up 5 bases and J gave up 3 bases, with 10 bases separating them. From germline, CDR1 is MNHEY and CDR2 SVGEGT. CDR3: CASSRPQYTEAFF. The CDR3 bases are TGTGCCAGCAGTCGCCCACAGTACACTGAAGCTTTCTTT.